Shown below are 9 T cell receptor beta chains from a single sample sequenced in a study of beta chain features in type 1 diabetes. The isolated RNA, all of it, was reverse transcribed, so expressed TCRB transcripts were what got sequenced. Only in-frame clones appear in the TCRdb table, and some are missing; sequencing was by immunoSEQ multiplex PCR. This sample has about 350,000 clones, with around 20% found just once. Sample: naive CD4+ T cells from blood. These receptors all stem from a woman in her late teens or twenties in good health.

DNA for the CDR3: TGTGCCAGCAGGGGACAGGTCTACGAGCAGTACTTC. Residues: CASRGQVYEQYF. The chain has TRBV25-1 and TRBJ2-7, with TRBD1 identical over 8 bases. CDR1 is MGHDK, CDR2 SYGVNS, per germline. The CDR3 is made up of 12 amino acids. Trimming removed 6 bases from V and 3 bases from J; junction bases left unmatched: 1.

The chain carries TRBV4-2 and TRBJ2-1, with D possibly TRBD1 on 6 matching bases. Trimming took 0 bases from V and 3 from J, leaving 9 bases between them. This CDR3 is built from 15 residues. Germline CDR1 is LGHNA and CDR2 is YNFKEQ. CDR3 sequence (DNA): TGTGCCAGCAGCCAAGAGGACAGCGTCTACAATGAGCAGTTCTTC. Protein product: CASSQEDSVYNEQFF.

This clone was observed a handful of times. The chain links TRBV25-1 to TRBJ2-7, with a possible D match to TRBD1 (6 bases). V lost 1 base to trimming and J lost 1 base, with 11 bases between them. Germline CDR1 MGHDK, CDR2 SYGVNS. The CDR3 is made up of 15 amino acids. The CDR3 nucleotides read TGTGCCAGCAGTGAATGGCAAGGGGGATCCTACGAGCAGTACTTC. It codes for CASSEWQGGSYEQYF.

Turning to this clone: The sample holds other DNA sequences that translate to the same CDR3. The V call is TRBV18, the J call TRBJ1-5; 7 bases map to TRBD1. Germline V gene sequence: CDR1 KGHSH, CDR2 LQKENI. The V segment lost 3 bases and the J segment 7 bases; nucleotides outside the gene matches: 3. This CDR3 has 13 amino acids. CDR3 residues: CASSPPGGQPQHF. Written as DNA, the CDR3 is TGTGCCAGCTCACCGCCAGGGGGACAGCCCCAGCATTTT.

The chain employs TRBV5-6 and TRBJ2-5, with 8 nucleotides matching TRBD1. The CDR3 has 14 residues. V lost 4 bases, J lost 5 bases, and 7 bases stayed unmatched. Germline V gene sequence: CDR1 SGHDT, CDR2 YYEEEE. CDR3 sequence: CASSLQGAGETQYF. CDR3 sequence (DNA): TGTGCCAGCAGCCTTCAGGGGGCAGGGGAGACCCAGTACTTC.

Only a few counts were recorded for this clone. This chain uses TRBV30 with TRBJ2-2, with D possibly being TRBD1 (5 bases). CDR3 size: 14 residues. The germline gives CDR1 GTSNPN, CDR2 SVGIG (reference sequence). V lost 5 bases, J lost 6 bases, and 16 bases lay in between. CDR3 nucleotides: TGTGCCTGGGGCCTCGACAGTACCGCCGGGGAGCTGTTTTTT. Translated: CAWGLDSTAGELFF.

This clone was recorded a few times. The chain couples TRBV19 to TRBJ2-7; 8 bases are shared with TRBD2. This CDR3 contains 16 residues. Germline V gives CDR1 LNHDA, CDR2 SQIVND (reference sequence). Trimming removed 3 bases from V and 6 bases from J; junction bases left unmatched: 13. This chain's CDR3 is CASSIRTSRGVGEQYF. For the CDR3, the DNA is TGTGCCAGTAGTATTCGGACTAGCCGAGGTGTAGGCGAGCAGTACTTC.

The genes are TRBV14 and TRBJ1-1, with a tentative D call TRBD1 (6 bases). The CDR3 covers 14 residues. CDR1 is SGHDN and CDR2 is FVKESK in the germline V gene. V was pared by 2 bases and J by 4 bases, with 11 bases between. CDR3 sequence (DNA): TGTGCCAGCAGCCAAATTAGAGGGGGCACTGAAGCTTTCTTT. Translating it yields CASSQIRGGTEAFF.

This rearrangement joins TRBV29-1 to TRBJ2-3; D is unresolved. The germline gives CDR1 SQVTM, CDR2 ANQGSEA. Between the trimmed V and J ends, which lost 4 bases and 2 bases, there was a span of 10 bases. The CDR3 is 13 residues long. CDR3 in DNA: TGCAGCGTTGGAGGTATAGTCACAGATACGCAGTATTTT. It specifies CSVGGIVTDTQYF.